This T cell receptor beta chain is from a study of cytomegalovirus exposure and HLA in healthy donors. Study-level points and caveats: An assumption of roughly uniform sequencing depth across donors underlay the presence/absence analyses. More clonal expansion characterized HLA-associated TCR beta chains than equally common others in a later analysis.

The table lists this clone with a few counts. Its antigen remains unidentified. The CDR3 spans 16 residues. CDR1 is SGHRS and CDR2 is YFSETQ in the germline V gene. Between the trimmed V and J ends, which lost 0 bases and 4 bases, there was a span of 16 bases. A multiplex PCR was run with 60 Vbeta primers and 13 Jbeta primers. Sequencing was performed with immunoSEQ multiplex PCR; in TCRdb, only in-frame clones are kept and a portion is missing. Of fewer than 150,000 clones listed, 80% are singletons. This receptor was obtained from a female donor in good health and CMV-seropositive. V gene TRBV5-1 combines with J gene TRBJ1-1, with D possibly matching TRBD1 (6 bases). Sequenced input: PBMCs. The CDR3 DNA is TGCGCCAGCAGCTTGGGACTCGGGGGGCTAGGCACTGAAGCTTTCTTT. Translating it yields CASSLGLGGLGTEAFF.